This T cell receptor beta chain emerged from a study of yellow fever vaccine responses in identical twins. The study's findings and limits: Twins' vaccine T cell responses reportedly seemed partly convergent and partly personalized.

As to this clonotype: The target antigen is unknown.

The CDR3 has 15 residues. With 3 bases clipped from V and 7 bases from J, the junction kept 12 bases outside the gene matches. From germline, CDR1 is DFQATT and CDR2 SNEGSKA (reference sequence). Each CDR3 protein is one row after TCRdb ran MiXCR on the RT-PCR reads. The table records 20,000 or so distinct CDR3 sequences, around three quarters of them present only once. V usage is TRBV20-1 and J usage is TRBJ2-1; 7 positions agree with TRBD1. This TCR was recovered from a woman between 18 and 30 years old who received the yellow fever vaccine. Material: T cells from blood (PBMCs), unsorted or a sorted subset (not recorded which), obtained before or after yellow fever vaccination (not recorded which). Here the CDR3 reads CSASGAGGLGNEQFF. CDR3 nucleotides: TGCAGTGCTAGTGGGGCAGGGGGTTTAGGAAATGAGCAGTTCTTC.